Sequencing of this T cell receptor (beta chain) was carried out in a study of blood T cells in healthy people across ages. As for the study in general: Researchers report that template switching captured about one barcoded beta molecule per two T cells. Study observations and caveats: Because donor CMV status was unknown, expanded clonotype changes were possibly confounded.

Germline CDR1 is WSHSY and CDR2 is SAAADI. The CDR3 has 17 residues. For the second PCR, which ran for 7 to 11 cycles, a sample-barcoded 5' primer and a J-beta primer mix were used. TCRdb itself ran the 5' RACE reads through MiXCR, one entry per CDR3 protein. This repertoire shows about 510,000 distinct CDR3 sequences, about a quarter found once; its top ten account for over 3.5%. This clonotype was observed a few times. As yet, its antigen is unknown. This sample also belongs to another study, concerning T cells of mothers and their children. That investigation notes: Each child contributed roughly 3.2 million TCR beta CDR3 reads, while each mother contributed over 9.5 million. Versus unrelated pairs, overlap was slightly higher in related mother-child pairs, without reaching significance.

The TCR originated in a boy aged 2 to 10 in good health. V usage is TRBV10-2 and J usage is TRBJ2-5, with TRBD2 matching 14 bases. The J call is in doubt because the DNA end fits TRBJ2-1 better. The sample was blood. The CDR3 here is CASSGSGTSGSKGEQFF. The CDR3 coding sequence is TGCGCCAGCAGTGGGTCGGGGACTAGCGGGAGCAAGGGTGAGCAGTTCTTC.